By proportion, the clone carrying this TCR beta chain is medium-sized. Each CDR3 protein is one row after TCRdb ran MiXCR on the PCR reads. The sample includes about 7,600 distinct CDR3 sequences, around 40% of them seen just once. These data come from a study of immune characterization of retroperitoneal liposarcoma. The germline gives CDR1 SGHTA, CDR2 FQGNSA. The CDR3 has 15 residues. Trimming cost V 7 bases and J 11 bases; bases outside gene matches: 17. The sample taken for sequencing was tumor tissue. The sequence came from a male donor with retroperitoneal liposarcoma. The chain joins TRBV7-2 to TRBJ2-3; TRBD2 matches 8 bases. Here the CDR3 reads CASNPGGTITYEQYF. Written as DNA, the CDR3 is TGTGCCAGCAATCCGGGGGGGACCATAACCTACGAGCAGTATTTT. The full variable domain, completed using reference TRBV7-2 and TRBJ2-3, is GAGVSQSPSNKVTEKGKDVELRCDPISGHTALYWYRQSLGQGLEFLIYFQGNSAPDKSGLPSDRFSAERTGGSVSTLTIQRTQQEDSAVYLCASNPGGTITYEQYFGPGTRLTVL.